This record concerns one T cell receptor (beta chain) sequence. As yet, its antigen is unknown. A much larger clone is a single base away; this may be a read error. The donors were healthy female monozygous twins, three pairs in total. The sample originates from a study of identical twins' blood T cells. Study-wide results and limits: Twin repertoire similarity may partly reflect shared environment.

TCRdb passed the 5' RACE reads through MiXCR, listing each CDR3 protein once. This table has fewer than 450,000 distinct CDR3 sequences, around 30% appearing once. The clonotype comes from a woman aged 18 to 55 in good health. Material for sequencing was PBMCs.

The CDR3 spells CASSFNLNTESFF. Here the CDR3 DNA reads TGTGCCAGCAGCTTCAATCTGAACACTGAATCTTTCTTT. This chain connects TRBV7-8 to TRBJ1-1; D is uncertain. Looked up from germline, CDR1 is SGHVS and CDR2 is FQNEAQ. This CDR3 contains 13 residues. The variable domain in full, completed from reference TRBV7-8 and TRBJ1-1, reads GAGVSQSPRYKVAKRGQDVALRCDPISGHVSLFWYQQALGQGPEFLTYFQNEAQLDKSGLPSDRFFAERPEGSVSTLKIQRTQQEDSAVYLCASSFNLNTESFFGQGTRLTVV.